The 23 T cell receptor beta chains below all came from one sample that was sequenced in a study of CD8 T cells in Susac syndrome. RNA amounts of 0.5 to 1 ug underwent reverse transcription with random hexamers. TCRdb re-called the immunoSEQ multiplex PCR reads with MiXCR, one entry per CDR3 protein. The sample includes roughly 200,000 distinct CDR3 sequences, roughly 90% seen only once; the top ten take 0.087%. Sequenced input: CD4+ T cells from PBMCs. The receptors were sampled from a human donor with Susac syndrome.

The chain couples TRBV6-1 to TRBJ2-3, with D unresolved. Between the trimmed V and J ends, which lost 10 bases and 0 bases, there was a span of 14 bases. The germline CDR1 and CDR2 sequences are MNHNS and SASEGT. CDR3 size: 14 residues. In DNA form, the CDR3 reads TGTGCCAACCGATTCTTCCGGAGCACAGATACGCAGTATTTT. This sequence encodes CANRFFRSTDTQYF.

The chain employs TRBV5-1 and TRBJ2-7, with TRBD1 matching over 7 bases. Germline-derived CDR1 and CDR2 are SGHRS and YFSETQ. Trimming took 4 bases from V and 4 from J; bases not matched to a gene: 8. There are 14 residues in the CDR3. The CDR3 is CASSLLDRVYEQYF. The CDR3 bases are TGCGCCAGCAGCCTACTCGACAGGGTTTACGAGCAGTACTTC. The full variable domain, rest sourced from reference TRBV5-1 and TRBJ2-7, is KAGVTQTPRYLIKTRGQQVTLSCSPISGHRSVSWYQQTPGQGLQFLFEYFSETQRNKGNFPGRFSGRQFSNSRSEMNVSTLELGDSALYLCASSLLDRVYEQYFGPGTRLTVT.

The rearrangement uses TRBV19 and TRBJ2-7; D call uncertain. The CDR3 loop spans 13 amino acids. Trimming removed 5 bases from V and 0 bases from J, with 8 bases in between. Germline CDR1 and CDR2: LNHDA and SQIVND (reference sequence). The CDR3 nucleotides read TGTGCCAGTAGTGGAGCTAGCTCCTACGAGCAGTACTTC. Its protein product is CASSGASSYEQYF.

The chain recombines TRBV5-1 with TRBJ1-1; TRBD1 is a possible D gene (5 bases). The CDR3 contains 17 residues. Germline V gives CDR1 SGHRS, CDR2 YFSETQ. Trimming pared 4 bases from V and 5 bases from J, leaving 24 bases between. The CDR3 region has the DNA TGCGCCAGCAGCCCAGAAATCATCTCAGGGATAGGAACTGAAGCTTTCTTT. The encoded protein is CASSPEIISGIGTEAFF.

This clonotype was observed a single time. The chain carries TRBV6-2 or TRBV6-3 and TRBJ2-3; D possibly corresponds to TRBD1 (7 bases). V was pared by 6 bases and J by 1 base, with 17 bases between. The CDR3 is made up of 16 amino acids. CDR1 is MNHEY and CDR2 is SVGEGT in the germline V gene. CDR3 sequence: CASRKTGRIGTDTQYF. CDR3 in DNA: TGTGCCAGCAGGAAGACAGGGAGGATCGGCACAGATACGCAGTATTTT.

The rearrangement joins TRBV12-3 or TRBV12-4 to TRBJ2-7, with 15 bases aligning to TRBD2. J lost 0 bases, V lost 5 bases, and 8 bases had no gene match. The CDR3 has 18 residues. The CDR3 loop is CASSRSGTSGGSSYEQYF. DNA of the CDR3: TGTGCCAGCAGTAGATCCGGGACTAGCGGGGGGAGCTCCTACGAGCAGTACTTC.

The rearrangement links TRBV7-9 to TRBJ1-2; D unresolved. Germline assignment: CDR1 SEHNR and CDR2 FQNEAQ (reference sequence). The CDR3 runs 13 residues. V was clipped by 1 base and J by 5 bases, with 8 bases between them. The CDR3 loop reads CASSLGEEYGYTF. CDR3 DNA sequence: TGTGCCAGCAGCTTAGGAGAGGAGTATGGCTACACCTTC.

V is TRBV11-2 and J is TRBJ2-3; 10 nucleotides line up with TRBD2. The length of the CDR3 is 16 residues. Germline loops: CDR1 SGHAT, CDR2 FQNNGV. V was pared by 7 bases and J by 0 bases, with 7 bases of the junction left unmatched. CDR3: CASTSGTSASTDTQYF. CDR3 DNA sequence: TGTGCCAGCACCTCCGGGACTAGCGCTAGCACAGATACGCAGTATTTT.

The V gene is TRBV6-1, the J gene TRBJ2-6; D gene unclear. CDR1 and CDR2 (germline): MNHNS, SASEGT. V was pared by 3 bases and J by 1 base, with 13 bases between. This CDR3 contains 17 residues. Written as DNA, the CDR3 is TGTGCCAGCAGTGAGATTCCAGGCGTATCTGGGGCCAACGTCCTGACTTTC. It translates to CASSEIPGVSGANVLTF.

The V call is TRBV5-1, the J call TRBJ1-2, with D perhaps matching TRBD1 (6 bases). V was pared by 2 bases and J by 6 bases, with 8 bases between. Germline CDR1 reads SGHRS; CDR2 reads YFSETQ. CDR3 length: 12 residues. CDR3 nucleotides: TGCGCCAGCAGCTTAGGGGGGGATGGCTACACCTTC. Protein: CASSLGGDGYTF.

The rearrangement links TRBV25-1 to TRBJ2-5; the D gene is possibly TRBD1 (6 bases). The germline CDR1 and CDR2 sequences are MGHDK and SYGVNS. The CDR3 contains 13 residues. Trimming pared 6 bases from V and 2 bases from J, leaving 10 bases between. The CDR3 bases are TGTGCCAGCAGGGGACAAGAGCAAGAGACCCAGTACTTC. Translating it yields CASRGQEQETQYF.

The chain joins TRBV7-9 to TRBJ1-4, with D unresolved. Between the trimmed V and J ends, which lost 5 bases and 7 bases, there was a span of 5 bases. Germline CDR1 and CDR2: SEHNR and FQNEAQ (reference sequence). CDR3 length: 11 amino acids. CDR3 nucleotide sequence: TGTGCCAGCAGCCAACTTGAAAAACTGTTTTTT. Translated, it gives CASSQLEKLFF.

The chain is built from TRBV7-2 and TRBJ2-3; 7 nucleotides agree with TRBD2. Trimming removed 7 bases from V and 0 bases from J; junction bases left unmatched: 10. The CDR3 is made up of 16 amino acids. Looked up from germline, CDR1 is SGHTA and CDR2 is FQGNSA. CDR3: CASTVLAFFSTDTQYF. The CDR3 DNA reads TGTGCCAGCACCGTACTAGCGTTTTTTAGCACAGATACGCAGTATTTT.

The chain carries TRBV11-2 and TRBJ2-3; TRBD2 matches at 10 bases. The V segment lost 6 bases and the J segment 11 bases; nucleotides outside the gene matches: 17. The length of the CDR3 is 16 residues. Germline V lookup: CDR1 SGHAT, CDR2 FQNNGV. The CDR3 region is CASSKNAGTSVEGQYF. CDR3 in DNA: TGTGCCAGCAGTAAGAACGCCGGGACTAGCGTAGAGGGGCAGTATTTT.

The chain couples TRBV12-3 or TRBV12-4 to TRBJ2-4; D is tentatively TRBD1 or TRBD2 (7 bases each). Between the trimmed V and J ends, which lost 3 bases and 7 bases, there was a span of 13 bases. The CDR3 totals 14 residues. In nucleotides, the CDR3 is TGTGCCAGCAGTTTGGGAGGGGGCATCAACATTCAGTACTTC. Amino acids: CASSLGGGINIQYF.

This clonotype occurred once. The chain recombines TRBV28 with TRBJ2-1; 8 bases are shared with TRBD1. The germline V gene encodes CDR1 MDHEN and CDR2 SYDVKM. This CDR3 spans 15 amino acids. The V segment lost 5 bases and the J segment 0 bases; nucleotides outside the gene matches: 3. As DNA, the CDR3 is TGTGCCAGCAGTCCGGGACAGGTCTCCTACAATGAGCAGTTCTTC. It yields the protein CASSPGQVSYNEQFF. Variable domain in full (rest from reference TRBV28 and TRBJ2-1): DVKVTQSSRYLVKRTGEKVFLECVQDMDHENMFWYRQDPGLGLRLIYFSYDVKMKEKGDIPEGYSVSREKKERFSLILESASTNQTSMYLCASSPGQVSYNEQFFGPGTRLTVL.

In DNA, the CDR3 is TGTGCCTGGTCGACAGGGAACCCGATCTCTGGAAACACCATATATTTT. Protein sequence: CAWSTGNPISGNTIYF. The chain employs TRBV30 and TRBJ1-3; 7 bases are shared with TRBD1. The CDR3 covers 16 residues. Trimming at V came to 5 bases and at J to 0 bases, leaving 10 bases not matched to a gene. CDR1 and CDR2 (germline): GTSNPN, SVGIG (reference sequence).

This chain links TRBV2 with TRBJ2-1; D is possibly TRBD1 or TRBD2 (5 bases each). The CDR3 contains 13 residues. Germline V gene lookup returns CDR1 SNHLY and CDR2 FYNNEI. V lost 6 bases and J lost 7, with 13 bases in between. The CDR3 reads CASRGDYGNEQFF. The CDR3 DNA reads TGTGCCAGCAGGGGGGATTACGGGAATGAGCAGTTCTTC.

The chain carries TRBV5-1 and TRBJ2-7, with D perhaps TRBD1 (5 bases). Germline lookup yields CDR1 SGHRS and CDR2 YFSETQ. The CDR3 length is 12 residues. Trimming stripped 7 bases from V and 2 bases from J, with 10 bases between. The CDR3, as DNA: TGCGCCAGCGGTGACAGTCCCTACGAGCAGTACTTC. It translates to CASGDSPYEQYF.

This clonotype appeared a single time. Here the CDR3 DNA reads TGTGCCAGCAGTTTACAAAGCGGGGGGGAACAAGAGACCCAGTACTTC. Translation: CASSLQSGGEQETQYF. This sequence joins TRBV12-3 or TRBV12-4 and TRBJ2-5; 10 bases line up with TRBD2. Trimming took 2 bases from V and 2 from J; bases not matched to a gene: 5. CDR3 length equals 16 residues.

The chain has TRBV7-9 and TRBJ2-5; D is unresolved. The CDR3 consists of 13 residues. Trimming pared 2 bases from V and 5 bases from J, leaving 9 bases between. Germline V gene sequence: CDR1 SEHNR, CDR2 FQNEAQ (reference sequence). CDR3 residues: CASSLTLAETQYF. The DNA for the CDR3 is TGTGCCAGCAGCTTAACGTTGGCGGAGACCCAGTACTTC.

The sample holds a few counts of this clonotype. The chain couples TRBV5-1 to TRBJ2-6; TRBD2 might be the D (6 bases). The V gene's germline CDR1 is SGHRS and CDR2 YFSETQ. The V end was cut by 1 base, the J end by 4 bases, with 15 bases between. This CDR3 is 17 amino acids long. In DNA, the CDR3 is TGCGCCAGCAGCTTGATTCCGGGGGTCGCCGGGGCCAACGTCCTGACTTTC. Translating gives CASSLIPGVAGANVLTF. The full variable domain, completed using reference TRBV5-1 and TRBJ2-6, is KAGVTQTPRYLIKTRGQQVTLSCSPISGHRSVSWYQQTPGQGLQFLFEYFSETQRNKGNFPGRFSGRQFSNSRSEMNVSTLELGDSALYLCASSLIPGVAGANVLTFGAGSRLTVL.

The chain joins TRBV5-8 to TRBJ1-2, with TRBD1 matching over 8 bases. The CDR3 covers 16 residues. Germline loops: CDR1 SGHTS, CDR2 YDEGEE. J lost 3 bases, V lost 4 bases, and 11 bases had no gene match. CDR3 sequence: CASSPGNRGKDYGYTF. CDR3 nucleotides: TGTGCCAGCAGCCCTGGAAACAGGGGGAAGGACTATGGCTACACCTTC.